Below, 2 T cell receptor beta chains from the same sample are listed, as sequenced in a study of T-cell memory formation after mild COVID-19. TCRdb reprocessed the 5' RACE reads via MiXCR and lists one record per CDR3 protein. This sample has 250,000 to 400,000 distinct CDR3 sequences; roughly an eighth occur once, and the top ten carry 20% to 25%. The sample was PBMCs or a T cell subset sorted from them (not recorded which). These receptors were obtained from a young man who had mild COVID-19 (a few samples of this study predate the infection). Cell type and time point are not known.

The V gene is TRBV6-6, the J gene TRBJ2-7; the D gene could be TRBD1 or TRBD2 (6 bases each). CDR3 length: 15 amino acids. With 6 bases removed from V and 12 bases from J, the gap between germline ends came to 27 bases. Germline V gene data show CDR1 as MNHNY and CDR2 as SVGAGI (reference sequence). CDR3 in DNA: TGTGCCAGCAGCTTTAGGAAGGGGGGCTTTCTGATTCCGTACTTC. The encoded protein is CASSFRKGGFLIPYF.

This clonotype was seen only a few times. The chain recombines TRBV2 with TRBJ1-5; TRBD1 might be the D (5 bases). Trimming left V 0 bases short and J 5 bases short, with 11 bases between. The germline V gene has CDR1 SNHLY and CDR2 FYNNEI. This CDR3 has 15 residues. The CDR3: CASSEALGGDQPQHF. CDR3 DNA: TGTGCCAGCAGTGAAGCGCTTGGGGGGGATCAGCCCCAGCATTTT. Variable domain in full (rest from reference TRBV2 and TRBJ1-5): EPEVTQTPSHQVTQMGQEVILRCVPISNHLYFYWYRQILGQKVEFLVSFYNNEISEKSEIFDDQFSVERPDGSNFTLKIRSTKLEDSAMYFCASSEALGGDQPQHFGDGTRLSIL.